The clone carrying this T cell receptor (beta chain) was seen a few times. As yet, its antigen is unknown. This CDR3 comprises 18 residues. The germline V and J ends were trimmed by 5 bases and 2 bases, with 23 bases remaining between them. CDR1 and CDR2 (germline): MNHNY, SVGAGI (reference sequence). This sample stems from a study of metastatic and nonmetastatic thyroid tumors. TCRdb recomputed clones from the PCR reads via MiXCR. This table has tens of thousands of clones, approximately 35% appearing once. Ahead of thyroid surgery, no patient had received treatment of any kind. Study conclusions and caveats: Malignant thyroid tumors reportedly exceeded benign nodules significantly in TCR beta diversity, with the difference appearing in blood and tumor.

The sequence was collected from a male donor with papillary thyroid cancer or a benign thyroid nodule (not recorded which). Some clones in this sample may be carry-over from other donors' samples. The sequencing input was blood. The rearrangement links TRBV6-6 to TRBJ2-3, with D maybe TRBD1 (8 bases). The CDR3 sequence: CASSLTGGGSFFTDTQYF. The CDR3 DNA reads as TGTGCCAGCAGTCTTACAGGGGGAGGGTCCTTTTTCACAGATACGCAGTATTTT.